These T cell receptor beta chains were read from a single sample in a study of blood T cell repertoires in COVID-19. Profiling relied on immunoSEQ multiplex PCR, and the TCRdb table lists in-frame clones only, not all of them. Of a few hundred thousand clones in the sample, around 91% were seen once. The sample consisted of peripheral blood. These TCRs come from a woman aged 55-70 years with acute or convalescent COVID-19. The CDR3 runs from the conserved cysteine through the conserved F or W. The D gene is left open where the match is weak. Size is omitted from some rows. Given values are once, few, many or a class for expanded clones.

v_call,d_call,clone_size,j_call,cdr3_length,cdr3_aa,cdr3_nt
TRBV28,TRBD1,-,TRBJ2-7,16,CASSLGGTGGHYEQYF,TGTGCCAGCAGTTTAGGGGGGACAGGGGGCCACTACGAGCAGTACTTC
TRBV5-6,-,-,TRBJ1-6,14,CASSRQESLSPLHF,TGTGCCAGCAGCCGACAGGAATCCCTTTCACCCCTCCACTTT
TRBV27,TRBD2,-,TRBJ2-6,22,CASSFYSGSPSLSPSGANVLTF,TGTGCCAGCAGTTTCTATAGCGGGAGCCCTTCCCTCTCCCCTTCTGGGGCCAACGTCCTGACTTTC
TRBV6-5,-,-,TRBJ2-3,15,CASSRLAGITDTQYF,TGTGCCAGCAGTCGTCTGGCGGGAATTACAGATACGCAGTATTTT
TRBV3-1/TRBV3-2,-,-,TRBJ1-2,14,CASSPMAGAGGYTF,TGTGCCAGCAGCCCTATGGCAGGGGCTGGGGGCTACACCTTC
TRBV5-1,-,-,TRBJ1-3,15,CASSLAGGSGNTIYF,TGCGCCAGCAGCTTGGCCGGGGGTTCTGGAAACACCATATATTTT
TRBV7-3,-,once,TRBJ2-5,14,CASSLTSSPETQYF,TGTGCCAGCAGCTTAACCTCTAGTCCAGAGACCCAGTACTTC
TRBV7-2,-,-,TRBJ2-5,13,CASSLPVQETQYF,TGTGCCAGCAGCTTACCCGTACAAGAGACCCAGTACTTC
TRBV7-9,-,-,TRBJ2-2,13,CASSFTGPGELFF,TGTGCCAGCAGCTTCACGGGTCCCGGGGAGCTGTTTTTT
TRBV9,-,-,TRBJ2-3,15,CASSVASGSTDTQYF,TGTGCCAGCAGCGTAGCAAGCGGGTCTACAGATACGCAGTATTTT
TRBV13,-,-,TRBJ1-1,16,CASSASLAGMNTEAFF,TGTGCCAGCAGCGCAAGCCTGGCAGGAATGAACACTGAAGCTTTCTTT
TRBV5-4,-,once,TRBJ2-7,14,CASSLTPVLGEQYF,TGTGCCAGCAGCTTGACTCCCGTGCTCGGCGAGCAGTACTTC
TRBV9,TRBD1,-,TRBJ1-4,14,CASSEDRGNEKLFF,TGTGCCAGCAGCGAGGACAGGGGTAATGAAAAACTGTTTTTT
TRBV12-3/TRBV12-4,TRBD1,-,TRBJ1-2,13,CASRSTGDYGYTF,TGTGCCAGCAGGTCGACAGGGGACTATGGCTACACCTTC
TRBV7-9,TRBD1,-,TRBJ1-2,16,CASSFTRDRANYGYTF,TGTGCCAGCAGCTTCACTCGGGACAGGGCTAACTATGGCTACACCTTC
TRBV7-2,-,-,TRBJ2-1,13,CASSPRRDNEQFF,TGTGCCAGCAGCCCCCGCCGGGATAATGAGCAGTTCTTC
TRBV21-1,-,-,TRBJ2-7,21,CASSKSSSRTSGSKGHYEQYF,TGTGCCAGCAGCAAATCGAGTTCTAGGACTAGCGGGAGCAAGGGGCACTACGAGCAGTACTTC
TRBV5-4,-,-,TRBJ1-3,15,CASSLPGGSGNTIYF,TGTGCCAGCAGCTTACCGGGAGGCTCTGGAAACACCATATATTTT
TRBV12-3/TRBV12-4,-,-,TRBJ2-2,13,CASRPGSTGELFF,TGTGCCAGCAGGCCTGGGAGCACCGGGGAGCTGTTTTTT
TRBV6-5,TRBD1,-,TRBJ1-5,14,CASTHRAGGQPQHF,TGTGCCAGCACCCACAGGGCAGGGGGGCAGCCCCAGCATTTT
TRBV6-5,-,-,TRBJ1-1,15,CASRNRAGGGTEAFF,TGTGCCAGCAGAAATAGGGCGGGGGGCGGCACTGAAGCTTTCTTT
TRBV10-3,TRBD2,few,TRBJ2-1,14,CALGRGLAYNEQFF,TGTGCCCTCGGGCGAGGACTAGCCTACAATGAGCAGTTCTTC
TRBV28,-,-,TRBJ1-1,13,CASSSGSGTEAFF,TGTGCCAGCAGTTCAGGGTCGGGCACTGAAGCTTTCTTT
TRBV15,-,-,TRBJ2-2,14,CALGPTADTGELFF,TGTGCCCTCGGGCCAACAGCGGACACCGGGGAGCTGTTTTTT
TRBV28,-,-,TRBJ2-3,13,CASSLRRHPTQYF,TGTGCCAGCAGTCTCCGACGACACCCGACGCAGTATTTT
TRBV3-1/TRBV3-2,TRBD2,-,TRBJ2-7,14,CASRHSGGGYEQYF,TGTGCCAGCAGGCACTCGGGGGGGGGCTACGAGCAGTACTTC
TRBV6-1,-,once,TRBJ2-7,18,CASSGETGSLQSLYEQYF,TGTGCCAGCAGTGGCGAGACAGGATCCCTCCAGAGCCTTTACGAGCAGTACTTC
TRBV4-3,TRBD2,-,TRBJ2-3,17,CASSPDLAGGGTDTQYF,TGCGCCAGCAGCCCGGATCTAGCGGGGGGGGGCACAGATACGCAGTATTTT
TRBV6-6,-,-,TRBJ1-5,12,CASSSLGQPQHF,TGTGCCAGCAGTTCGCTCGGTCAGCCCCAGCATTTT
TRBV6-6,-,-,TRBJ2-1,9,CASGLNFFF,TGTGCCAGCGGACTCAACTTCTTCTTC